This TCR beta chain was found in a study of CD8 T cells in ankylosing spondylitis (dated by TCRdb to between 2016 and 2019). Regarding the study in general: To find TCR variants linked to disease, the study profiled T cell receptor beta repertoires in ankylosing spondylitis patients and healthy donors. Peripheral blood was sampled, and synovial fluid was also collected from ankylosing spondylitis patients. The whole study cohort included over a hundred healthy donors and 25 or so ankylosing spondylitis patients. On the study overall, not on this receptor specifically: The disease-linked clones were reported to be significantly enriched in matched synovial fluid samples from ankylosing spondylitis patients. Blood from ankylosing spondylitis patients appeared to be characterized by a TCR beta motif made up of about 8 highly homologous amino acid variants. The disease-linked clones had a CD8+ phenotype and were found at relatively low frequencies in peripheral blood. Some of the motif variants had been reported before in the synovial fluid and blood of reactive arthritis patients, a finding that suggests common disease-initiation mechanisms.

The instrument was an Illumina HiSeq 2500. TCR beta libraries were prepared by quantitative 5'-RACE with molecular barcodes. The authors processed their data as follows. A new computational method based on a probabilistic model of VDJ rearrangement was used to identify disease-linked TCR variants. TCRdb trimmed public reads at Q25 via fastp, called clones via MiXCR and kept in-frame beta chains. Duplicate CDR3 protein sequences are folded into a single record with the most common DNA and genes. TCRdb, not the original authors, processed these V and J calls. The sample table records fewer than 500,000 distinct CDR3 sequences; more than 25% of these occur just once. The top ten hold about 0.89% of the sample. This clonotype has only a few counts. Its antigen remains unidentified. Base qualities were left out, and no much larger clone turns up one base away. The TCR sequence derives from a male donor with ankylosing spondylitis. The sequenced sample was blood, either unsorted or a sorted T cell fraction (not recorded which).

The DNA sequence is given as TGCAGTGCCCTCAACCGAATGCAGTTCTTC. This codes for CSALNRMQFF. The chain is encoded by TRBV20-1 joined to TRBJ2-1; confidence is insufficient to name the D gene. The germline V gene (reference sequence) supplies CDR1 DFQATT and CDR2 SNEGSKA. From the cysteine up to the phenylalanine, the CDR3 has a length of 10 residues. Of all the DNA, just the CDR3 is kept, 30 bases in frame from base 1. Deletion took 6 bases off V and 12 bases off J, with a span of 12 bases between the germline ends.